The 26 T cell receptor beta chains below all came from one sample that was sequenced in a study of CD4 T cells in relation to SARS-CoV-2 and coronaviruses (dated by TCRdb to the early 2020s). Libraries were constructed by the immunoSEQ multiplex PCR assay. Entries here come from immuneACCESS through TCRdb and include only in-frame sequences with V and J called. Some clones fail to appear in such tables; in the studies checked, an unresolved V gene covers under half of the shortfall, and the cause of the remainder is unknown. The sample table shows around 30,000 clones, and more than 60% are seen once. 3% to 4% of the sample comes from the top ten. Antigens of these TCRs are unknown. Material for sequencing was memory CD4+ T cells from PBMCs, cultured in vitro. The cell subset or site label here, explained by the study, means: memory (non-naive) CD4+ T cells. These receptors were collected from an adult with COVID-19.

This clone was picked up a small number of times. This sequence joins TRBV5-1 and TRBJ2-3; D remains ambiguous. Trimming removed 6 bases at V and 0 bases at J, with 14 bases between. CDR1 is SGHRS and CDR2 is YFSETQ in the germline V gene. The CDR3 totals 15 residues. The CDR3 DNA sequence: TGCGCCAGCACTCGAACCGGAGCTAGCACAGATACGCAGTATTTT. Translation: CASTRTGASTDTQYF.

The chain is built from TRBV20-1 and TRBJ2-5, with TRBD1 as a possible D gene (5 bases). Deletions cut 3 bases from V and 9 bases from J, with 14 bases between. The CDR3 has 12 amino acids. Germline V CDR1 and CDR2: DFQATT, SNEGSKA (reference sequence). CDR3: CSASYDSPAQYF. As DNA, the CDR3 is TGCAGTGCTAGTTACGACAGCCCGGCCCAGTACTTC.

The CDR3: CASSYSSNQPQHF. CDR3 DNA sequence: TGTGCCAGCAGTTATAGTAGCAATCAGCCCCAGCATTTT. This chain uses TRBV6-2 or TRBV6-3 with TRBJ1-5, with D hard to call. The CDR3 runs to 13 residues. V lost 3 bases to trimming and J lost 0 bases, with 3 bases between them. CDR1 and CDR2 from the germline V gene are MNHEY and SVGEGT.

The V and J genes are TRBV30 and TRBJ1-4; weak D call: TRBD1 (6 bases). This CDR3 spans 14 amino acids. The V end lost 1 base, the J end lost 4 bases, and 10 bases lay between the germline ends. Germline CDR1 and CDR2: GTSNPN and SVGIG (reference sequence). The CDR3 here is CAWSAGTLNEKLFF. CDR3 in DNA: TGTGCCTGGAGTGCGGGGACACTTAATGAAAAACTGTTTTTT.

This clone came up a few times. V gene TRBV7-3 combines with J gene TRBJ2-3; D is unclear. CDR3 length: 12 amino acids. With 3 bases removed from V and 6 bases from J, the gap between germline ends came to 7 bases. CDR1 is SGHTA and CDR2 is FQGTGA in the germline V gene. The chain's CDR3 is CASSFIGDTQYF. The CDR3 nucleotides are TGTGCCAGCAGCTTCATCGGTGATACGCAGTATTTT.

The chain employs TRBV27 and TRBJ2-1; 13 bases line up with TRBD2. Looked up from germline, CDR1 is MNHEY and CDR2 is SMNVEV (reference sequence). Trimming at V came to 0 bases and at J to 1 base, leaving 0 bases not matched to a gene. The CDR3 contains 17 residues. CDR3 DNA sequence: TGTGCCAGCAGTTTATCGGGACTAGCGGGATCCTACAATGAGCAGTTCTTC. As protein: CASSLSGLAGSYNEQFF.

This rearrangement joins TRBV7-9 to TRBJ1-1; D may be TRBD1 (6 bases). V lost 5 bases and J lost 1, with 11 bases in between. Germline CDR1 and CDR2: SEHNR and FQNEAQ (reference sequence). The CDR3 runs to 14 residues. CDR3 region: CASSTRQENTEAFF. The CDR3 coding sequence is TGTGCCAGCAGCACCCGACAGGAGAACACTGAAGCTTTCTTT.

The J gene is TRBJ2-3, the V gene TRBV6-2 or TRBV6-3, with 8 nucleotides matching TRBD2. CDR1 and CDR2 (germline): MNHEY, SVGEGT. The ends lost 5 bases at V and 0 bases at J; junction bases unmatched: 4. The CDR3 spans 15 residues. In nucleotides, the CDR3 is TGTGCCAGCAGTAGCGGGAGTGGTAGCACAGATACGCAGTATTTT. Its translation: CASSSGSGSTDTQYF.

This clone was counted a few times. J is TRBJ1-1 and V is TRBV10-3; weak D call: TRBD1 (5 bases). CDR3 length equals 14 residues. The germline V and J ends were trimmed by 11 bases and 1 base, with 17 bases remaining between them. Germline loops: CDR1 ENHRY, CDR2 SYGVKD. The CDR3 sequence is CASTTGEGNTEAFF. The CDR3 coding sequence is TGTGCCTCGACGACGGGGGAGGGGAACACTGAAGCTTTCTTT.

The genes are TRBV2 and TRBJ2-5; the match to TRBD2 covers 8 bases. The V and J ends lost 7 bases and 6 bases, in that order; junction bases with no gene match: 10. The CDR3 has 14 amino acids. The V gene's germline CDR1 is SNHLY and CDR2 FYNNEI. The CDR3 sequence is CASKTSGGEQTQYF. The CDR3 nucleotides read TGTGCCAGCAAGACTTCGGGGGGGGAGCAGACCCAGTACTTC.

CDR3 DNA sequence: TGTGCCAGCAGTTTATCCGGGACAGGGTGGACTAGCGGGAGCTCCTACAATGAGCAGTTCTTC. Encoded protein: CASSLSGTGWTSGSSYNEQFF. This chain joins TRBV28 and TRBJ2-1; 13 bases map to TRBD2. CDR1 and CDR2 (germline): MDHEN, SYDVKM. Germline trimming cut 1 base from V and 0 bases from J; bases unmatched to any gene: 12. CDR3 length: 21 amino acids.

The chain has TRBV30 and TRBJ2-7; TRBD1 is a possible D gene (7 bases). Germline V gives CDR1 GTSNPN, CDR2 SVGIG (reference sequence). V was shortened by 2 bases and J by 4 bases, with 12 bases between the two germline ends. The CDR3 has 13 amino acids. CDR3 bases: TGTGCCTGGAGTAAGGGGGCGGGGTACGAGCAGTACTTC. This sequence encodes CAWSKGAGYEQYF.

The gene calls are TRBV5-6 and TRBJ2-5; 8 bases map to TRBD1. V lost 2 bases and J lost 2; bases outside the gene matches: 5. Looked up from germline, CDR1 is SGHDT and CDR2 is YYEEEE. CDR3 length equals 15 residues. In nucleotides, the CDR3 is TGTGCCAGCAGCTTCGGGACAGGAATACAAGAGACCCAGTACTTC. Its translation is CASSFGTGIQETQYF.

CDR3 amino acids: CASSLVRETQYF. In DNA, the CDR3 is TGCGCCAGCAGCCTCGTACGGGAGACCCAGTACTTC. J is TRBJ2-5 and V is TRBV5-1; no firm D call. Trimming took 4 bases from V and 5 from J, leaving 9 bases between them. CDR1 SGHRS and CDR2 YFSETQ come from the germline V gene. The CDR3 length is 12 residues.

The chain carries TRBV19 and TRBJ2-7; D remains unclear. Looked up from germline, CDR1 is LNHDA and CDR2 is SQIVND (reference sequence). The germline V and J ends were trimmed by 5 bases and 4 bases, with 9 bases remaining between them. The CDR3 contains 12 residues. The CDR3 reads CASSPDTYEQYF. CDR3 in DNA: TGTGCCAGTAGTCCAGACACTTACGAGCAGTACTTC.

The chain couples TRBV4-3 to TRBJ2-7, with 7 nucleotides matching TRBD2. The CDR3 extends over 14 amino acids. Germline V gene sequence: CDR1 LGHNA, CDR2 YSLEER. The CDR3 here is CPSGSTGTTYEQYF. CDR3 in DNA: TGCCCGAGCGGTTCCACCGGGACTACCTACGAGCAGTACTTC.

This clone occurred a few times. The CDR3 loop is CASSSHRAYTGELFF. The CDR3 region has the DNA TGTGCCAGTAGTAGCCACAGGGCTTACACCGGGGAGCTGTTTTTT. The chain combines TRBV19 with TRBJ2-2, with D possibly being TRBD1 (6 bases). The CDR3 has 15 amino acids. Trimming left V 4 bases short and J 3 bases short, with 12 bases between. Germline V gene sequence: CDR1 LNHDA, CDR2 SQIVND (reference sequence). The whole variable domain, filled in from reference TRBV19 and TRBJ2-2, reads DGGITQSPKYLFRKEGQNVTLSCEQNLNHDAMYWYRQDPGQGLRLIYYSQIVNDFQKGDIAEGYSVSREKKESFPLTVTSAQKNPTAFYLCASSSHRAYTGELFFGEGSRLTVL.

The chain is built from TRBV7-9 and TRBJ2-1; the match to TRBD1 covers 12 bases. Per the germline V gene, CDR1 is SEHNR and CDR2 is FQNEAQ (reference sequence). The CDR3 has 19 residues. The V and J ends lost 2 bases and 7 bases, in that order; junction bases with no gene match: 15. CDR3 DNA sequence: TGTGCCAGCAGCTTATTCTTGGGTGCGGGACAGGGGGCAAAGAATGAGCAGTTCTTC. Its protein is CASSLFLGAGQGAKNEQFF. The full variable domain, completed using reference TRBV7-9 and TRBJ2-1, is DTGVSQNPRHKITKRGQNVTFRCDPISEHNRLYWYRQTLGQGPEFLTYFQNEAQLEKSRLLSDRFSAERPKGSFSTLEIQRTEQGDSAMYLCASSLFLGAGQGAKNEQFFGPGTRLTVL.

The gene calls are TRBV5-1 and TRBJ1-3; possible D gene TRBD1, 6 bases. The CDR3 is 18 amino acids. The germline CDR1 and CDR2 sequences are SGHRS and YFSETQ. The germline V and J ends were trimmed by 0 bases and 6 bases, with 22 bases remaining between them. This chain's CDR3 is CASSLVGGHFERENTIYF. The CDR3 DNA sequence: TGCGCCAGCAGCTTGGTAGGGGGACACTTTGAGAGAGAAAACACCATATATTTT.

The chain uses TRBV9 and TRBJ2-1; the D is unclear. The V gene's germline CDR1 is SGDLS and CDR2 YYNGEE. The CDR3 is 14 residues long. Deletions cut 0 bases from V and 5 bases from J, with 9 bases between. This CDR3 reads CASSVGNRNNEQFF. CDR3 DNA sequence: TGTGCCAGCAGCGTAGGTAACAGAAACAATGAGCAGTTCTTC.

The V gene is TRBV5-1, the J gene TRBJ2-3, with D uncertain. In germline, CDR1 is SGHRS, CDR2 YFSETQ. This CDR3 is 14 amino acids long. Trimming removed 3 bases at V and 0 bases at J, with 8 bases between. CDR3 sequence: CASSSRSSTDTQYF. CDR3 in DNA: TGCGCCAGCAGCTCAAGATCTAGCACAGATACGCAGTATTTT. Full variable domain (remainder filled in from reference TRBV5-1 and TRBJ2-3): KAGVTQTPRYLIKTRGQQVTLSCSPISGHRSVSWYQQTPGQGLQFLFEYFSETQRNKGNFPGRFSGRQFSNSRSEMNVSTLELGDSALYLCASSSRSSTDTQYFGPGTRLTVL.

V is TRBV13 and J is TRBJ2-7; 9 bases line up with TRBD2. The CDR3 contains 15 residues. The J segment lost 4 bases and the V segment lost 1 base, leaving 5 bases of the junction unmatched. Germline CDR1 and CDR2: PRHDT and FYEKMQ (reference sequence). The CDR3 loop reads CASSLALAGNYEQYF. The CDR3, as DNA: TGTGCCAGCAGCTTAGCTCTAGCGGGGAATTACGAGCAGTACTTC.

V usage is TRBV7-9 and J usage is TRBJ2-1; D unresolved. The CDR3 has 12 residues. The germline CDR1 and CDR2 sequences are SEHNR and FQNEAQ (reference sequence). The V gene lost 6 bases and the J gene lost 6 bases, with 9 bases spanning the gap. CDR3 loop: CASSRDSNEQFF. The CDR3 coding sequence is TGTGCCAGCAGTCGAGACTCCAATGAGCAGTTCTTC.

The rearrangement joins TRBV20-1 to TRBJ1-4, with TRBD1 as a possible D gene (5 bases). Germline V gene sequence: CDR1 DFQATT, CDR2 SNEGSKA (reference sequence). The CDR3 is 11 residues long. Trimming took 5 bases from V and 10 from J, leaving 11 bases between them. In nucleotides, the CDR3 is TGCAGTGCTGAATTAGGGGCAAAACTGTTTTTT. This sequence encodes CSAELGAKLFF.

This clone was picked up one time. The chain has TRBV3-1 (or the pseudogene TRBV3-2) and TRBJ2-2; 8 bases align to TRBD2. The V and J ends lost 4 bases and 0 bases, in that order; junction bases with no gene match: 7. CDR3 length equals 17 residues. Per the germline V gene, CDR1 is LGHDT and CDR2 is YNNKEL (reference sequence). CDR3 DNA sequence: TGTGCCAGCAGCCCCGGAAGCGGGAGTACGAACACCGGGGAGCTGTTTTTT. Protein product: CASSPGSGSTNTGELFF.

The CDR3 DNA reads TGTGCCAGCAGCCCCCCTCAGGGCACAGATACGCAGTATTTT. This gives the protein CASSPPQGTDTQYF. V usage is TRBV27 and J usage is TRBJ2-3; no clear D. Trimming stripped 6 bases from V and 1 base from J, with 11 bases between. CDR1 is MNHEY, CDR2 SMNVEV, per germline (reference sequence). The CDR3 has 14 residues.